In this sample, the clone carrying this TCR beta chain turned up a few times. The antigen is undetermined. Generated by immunoSEQ multiplex PCR, the TCRdb table keeps only in-frame clones and is missing some. The sample carries about 73,000 clones, approximately 86% recorded once. Germline V gives CDR1 LGHNA, CDR2 YSLEER. The CDR3 extends over 15 amino acids. Trimming cost V 4 bases and J 4 bases; bases outside gene matches: 10. This sample was included in a study of OX40 agonist ivuxolimab in advanced cancers. Overall study context: People in dose escalation had one of these cancers: hepatocellular carcinoma, melanoma, renal cell or head and neck cancer.

General study points: At 0.1 to 3.0 mg/kg and by week 6, CD4+ and CD8+ T cells in the blood had expanded clonally. The work left the antigen specificity of expanded peripheral T cells undetermined.

The source was CD4+ or CD8+ T cells sorted from blood, collected in a trial of the OX40 agonist ivuxolimab. The chain couples TRBV4-3 to TRBJ2-7; 7 bases agree with TRBD1. The sequence came from an adult with an advanced solid tumor such as melanoma, head and neck, liver or kidney cancer. DNA of the CDR3: TGCGCCAGCAGCCCTGGGGCGAGGGGGCGATACGAGCAGTACTTC. This sequence encodes CASSPGARGRYEQYF.